The clone carrying this T cell receptor beta chain appeared a few times. The target antigen is unknown. The record originates from a study of T-cell reconstitution after alpha-beta-depleted transplantation in children. Study observations and caveats: At the one-year point after transplant, T-cell counts and TCRbeta diversity were found to come mostly from T cells that had been newly produced.

The CDR3 is made up of 11 amino acids. The V end lost 8 bases, the J end lost 2 bases, and 9 bases lay between the germline ends. Germline lookup yields CDR1 DFQATT and CDR2 SNEGSKA (reference sequence). Using unique molecular identifiers, the investigators prepared the TCRbeta library. TCRdb called the PCR reads again in MiXCR, with one record for every CDR3 protein. The sample lists around 450,000 distinct CDR3 sequences; about 10% were seen once. Specimen: PBMCs, collected before TCRalphabeta/CD19-depleted stem cell transplant. The receptor was isolated from a child aged 2-15 years with inherited bone marrow failure, due to receive a stem cell transplant. The rearrangement uses TRBV20-1 and TRBJ1-2; a possible D gene is TRBD1 (5 bases). The CDR3 DNA reads TGCAGTTTCGCAGGGAACTATGGCTACACCTTC. Its translation is CSFAGNYGYTF.